This T cell receptor (beta chain) emerged from a study of CD4 T cells in relation to SARS-CoV-2 and coronaviruses. Comments on this clone: What it binds is unknown.

CD4+ T cells from unexposed donors were obtained before the COVID-19 pandemic (2011-2018). After roughly ten days of culture, CD4+ T cells were isolated. As cell numbers allowed, unexposed-donor CD4+ T cells faced SARS-CoV-2 S/N and four cold-coronavirus spikes. Germline CDR1 and CDR2: LGHNA and YNFKEQ. CDR3 length: 15 amino acids. The V end lost 0 bases, the J end lost 7 bases, and 13 bases lay between the germline ends. The protocol was immunoSEQ multiplex PCR, while the TCRdb copy is restricted to in-frame clones and leaves out a portion. The profile covers about 22,000 clones, with roughly 72% appearing a single time and around 17% taken by the ten largest.

The sequencing sample was made of CD4+ T cells from PBMCs, cultured in vitro. This chain links TRBV4-2 with TRBJ1-5; possibly TRBD1 for D (5 bases). The receptor was isolated from a human donor in good health. CDR3 sequence reads: CASSQDGGMKQPQHF. In DNA form, the CDR3 reads TGTGCCAGCAGCCAAGACGGGGGGATGAAACAGCCCCAGCATTTT.